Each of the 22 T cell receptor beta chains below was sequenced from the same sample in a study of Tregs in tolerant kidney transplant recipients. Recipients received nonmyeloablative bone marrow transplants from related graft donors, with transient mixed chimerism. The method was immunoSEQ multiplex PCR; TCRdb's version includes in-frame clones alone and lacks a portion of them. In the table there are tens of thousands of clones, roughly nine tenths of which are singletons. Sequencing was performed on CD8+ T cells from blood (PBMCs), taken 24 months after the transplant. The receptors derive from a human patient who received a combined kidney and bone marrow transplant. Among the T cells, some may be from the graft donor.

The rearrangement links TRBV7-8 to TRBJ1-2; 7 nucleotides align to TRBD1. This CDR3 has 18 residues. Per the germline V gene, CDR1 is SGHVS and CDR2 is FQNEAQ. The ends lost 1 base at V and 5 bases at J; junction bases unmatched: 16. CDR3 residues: CASSLGDRGRKRAYGYTF. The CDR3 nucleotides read TGTGCCAGCAGCTTAGGGGACAGAGGTCGTAAGAGGGCTTATGGCTACACCTTC. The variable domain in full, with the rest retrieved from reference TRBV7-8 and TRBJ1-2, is GAGVSQSPRYKVAKRGQDVALRCDPISGHVSLFWYQQALGQGPEFLTYFQNEAQLDKSGLPSDRFFAERPEGSVSTLKIQRTQQEDSAVYLCASSLGDRGRKRAYGYTFGSGTRLTVV.

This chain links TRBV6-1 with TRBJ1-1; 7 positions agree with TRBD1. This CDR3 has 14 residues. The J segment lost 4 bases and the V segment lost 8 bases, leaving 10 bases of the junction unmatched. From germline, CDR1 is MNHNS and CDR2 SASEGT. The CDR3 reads CASGKTGEVTEAFF. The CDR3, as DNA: TGTGCCAGCGGGAAAACAGGGGAAGTCACTGAAGCTTTCTTT.

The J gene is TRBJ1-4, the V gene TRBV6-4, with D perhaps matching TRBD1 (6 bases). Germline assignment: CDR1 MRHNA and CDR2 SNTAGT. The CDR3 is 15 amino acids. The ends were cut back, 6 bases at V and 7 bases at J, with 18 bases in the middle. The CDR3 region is CASRAKQGLAEKLFF. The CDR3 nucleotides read TGTGCCAGCAGAGCAAAACAGGGTTTGGCTGAAAAACTGTTTTTT.

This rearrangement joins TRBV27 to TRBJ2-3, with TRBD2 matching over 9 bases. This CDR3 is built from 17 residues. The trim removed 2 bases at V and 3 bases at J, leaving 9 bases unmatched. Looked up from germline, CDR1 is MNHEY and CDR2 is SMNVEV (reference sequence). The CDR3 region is CASSLDIAGAQTDTQYF. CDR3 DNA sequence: TGTGCCAGCAGTTTAGATATAGCGGGAGCTCAGACAGATACGCAGTATTTT.

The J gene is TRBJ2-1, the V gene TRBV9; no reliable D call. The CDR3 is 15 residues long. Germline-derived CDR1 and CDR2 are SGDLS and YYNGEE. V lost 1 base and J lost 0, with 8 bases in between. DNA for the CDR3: TGTGCCAGCAGCGTAATCCCGAGCTCCTACAATGAGCAGTTCTTC. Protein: CASSVIPSSYNEQFF.

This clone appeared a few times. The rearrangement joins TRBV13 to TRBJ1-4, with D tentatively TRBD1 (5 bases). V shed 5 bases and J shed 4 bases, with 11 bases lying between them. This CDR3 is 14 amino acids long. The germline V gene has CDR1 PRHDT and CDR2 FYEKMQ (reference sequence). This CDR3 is CASSPGGVNEKLFF. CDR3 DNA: TGTGCCAGCAGCCCCGGGGGAGTTAATGAAAAACTGTTTTTT.

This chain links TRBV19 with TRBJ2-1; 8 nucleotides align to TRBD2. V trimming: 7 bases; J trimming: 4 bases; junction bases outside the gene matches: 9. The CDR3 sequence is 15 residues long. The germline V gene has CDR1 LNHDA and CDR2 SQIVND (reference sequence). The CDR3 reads CASNLGTRAYNEQFF. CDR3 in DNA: TGTGCCAGTAACTTAGGGACTAGGGCTTACAATGAGCAGTTCTTC.

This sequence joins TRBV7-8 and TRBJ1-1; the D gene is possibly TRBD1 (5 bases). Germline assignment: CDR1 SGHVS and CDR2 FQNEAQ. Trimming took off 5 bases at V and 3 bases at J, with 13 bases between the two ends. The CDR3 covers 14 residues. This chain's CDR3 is CASSLAAGDTEAFF. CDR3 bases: TGTGCCAGCAGCCTGGCCGCGGGGGACACTGAAGCTTTCTTT.

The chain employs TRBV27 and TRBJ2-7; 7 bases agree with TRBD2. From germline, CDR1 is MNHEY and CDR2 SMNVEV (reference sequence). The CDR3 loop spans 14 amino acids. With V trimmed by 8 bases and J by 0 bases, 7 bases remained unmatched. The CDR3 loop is CASSWGGISYEQYF. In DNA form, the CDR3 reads TGTGCCAGCTCATGGGGGGGAATCTCCTACGAGCAGTACTTC.

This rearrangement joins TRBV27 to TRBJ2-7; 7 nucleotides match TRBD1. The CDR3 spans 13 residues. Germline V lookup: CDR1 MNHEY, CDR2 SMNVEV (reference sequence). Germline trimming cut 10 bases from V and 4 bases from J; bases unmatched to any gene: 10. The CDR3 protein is CATRDRSLYEQYF. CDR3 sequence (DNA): TGTGCCACCCGGGACAGATCCTTATACGAGCAGTACTTC.

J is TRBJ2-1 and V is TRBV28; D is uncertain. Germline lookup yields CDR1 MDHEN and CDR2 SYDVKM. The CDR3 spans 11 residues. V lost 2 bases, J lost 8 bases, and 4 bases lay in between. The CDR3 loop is CASSLIDEQFF. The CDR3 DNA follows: TGTGCCAGCAGTTTAATCGATGAGCAGTTCTTC.

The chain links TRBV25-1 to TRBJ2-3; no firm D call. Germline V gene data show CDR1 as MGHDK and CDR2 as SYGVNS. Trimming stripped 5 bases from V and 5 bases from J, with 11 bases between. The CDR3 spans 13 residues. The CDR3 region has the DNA TGTGCCAGCAGTCCCAGGCAGAGAGATACGCAGTATTTT. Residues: CASSPRQRDTQYF.

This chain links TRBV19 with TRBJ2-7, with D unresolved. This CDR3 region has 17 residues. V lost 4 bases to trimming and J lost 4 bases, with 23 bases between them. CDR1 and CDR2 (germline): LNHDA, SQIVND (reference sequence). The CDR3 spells CASSTTGVATLMYEQYF. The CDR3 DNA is TGTGCCAGTAGTACAACCGGTGTAGCTACACTAATGTACGAGCAGTACTTC. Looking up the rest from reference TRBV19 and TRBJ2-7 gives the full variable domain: DGGITQSPKYLFRKEGQNVTLSCEQNLNHDAMYWYRQDPGQGLRLIYYSQIVNDFQKGDIAEGYSVSREKKESFPLTVTSAQKNPTAFYLCASSTTGVATLMYEQYFGPGTRLTVT.

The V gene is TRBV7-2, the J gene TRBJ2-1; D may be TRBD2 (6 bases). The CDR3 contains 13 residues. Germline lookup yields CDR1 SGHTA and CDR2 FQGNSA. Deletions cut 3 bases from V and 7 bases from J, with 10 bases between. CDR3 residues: CASSFFGGNEQFF. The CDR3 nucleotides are TGTGCCAGCAGCTTTTTTGGGGGGAATGAGCAGTTCTTC.

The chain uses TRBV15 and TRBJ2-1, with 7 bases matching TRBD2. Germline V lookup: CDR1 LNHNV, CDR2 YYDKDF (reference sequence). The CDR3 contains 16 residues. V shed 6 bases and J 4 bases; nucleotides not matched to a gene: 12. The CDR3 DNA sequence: TGTGCCACCAGGGGAGGGAGGGGACTCTATTACAATGAGCAGTTCTTC. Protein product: CATRGGRGLYYNEQFF.

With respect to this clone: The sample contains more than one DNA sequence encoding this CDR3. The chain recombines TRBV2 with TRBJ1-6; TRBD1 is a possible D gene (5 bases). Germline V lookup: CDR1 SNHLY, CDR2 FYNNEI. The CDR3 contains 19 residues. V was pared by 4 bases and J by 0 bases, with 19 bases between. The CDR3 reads CASSGLIWGIGSYNSPLHF. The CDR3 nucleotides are TGTGCCAGCAGTGGTCTTATTTGGGGCATCGGCTCCTATAATTCACCCCTCCACTTT.

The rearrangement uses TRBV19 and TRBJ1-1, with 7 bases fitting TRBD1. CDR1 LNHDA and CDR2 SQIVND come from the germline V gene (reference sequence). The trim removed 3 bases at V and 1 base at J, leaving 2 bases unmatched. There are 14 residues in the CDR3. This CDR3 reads CASSIGQANTEAFF. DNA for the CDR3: TGTGCCAGTAGTATCGGACAGGCGAACACTGAAGCTTTCTTT.

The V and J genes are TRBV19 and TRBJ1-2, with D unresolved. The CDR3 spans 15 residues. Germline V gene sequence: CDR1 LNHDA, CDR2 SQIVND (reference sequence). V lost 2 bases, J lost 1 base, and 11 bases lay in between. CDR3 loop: CASSIRQGSNYGYTF. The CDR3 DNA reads TGTGCCAGTAGTATAAGGCAAGGGAGTAACTATGGCTACACCTTC. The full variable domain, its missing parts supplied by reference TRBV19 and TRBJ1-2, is DGGITQSPKYLFRKEGQNVTLSCEQNLNHDAMYWYRQDPGQGLRLIYYSQIVNDFQKGDIAEGYSVSREKKESFPLTVTSAQKNPTAFYLCASSIRQGSNYGYTFGSGTRLTVV.

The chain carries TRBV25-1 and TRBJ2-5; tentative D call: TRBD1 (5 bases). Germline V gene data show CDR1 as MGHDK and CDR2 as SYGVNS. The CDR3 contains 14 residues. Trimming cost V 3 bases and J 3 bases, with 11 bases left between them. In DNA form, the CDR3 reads TGTGCCAGCAGTGACTGGGGCAGAGAAGAGACCCAGTACTTC. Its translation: CASSDWGREETQYF.

The DNA of the CDR3 is TGTGCCAGCAGTCCTACAACAGGGGCCGATGAGCAGTTCTTC. As protein: CASSPTTGADEQFF. The chain combines TRBV6-4 with TRBJ2-1; 7 bases align to TRBD1. Germline V gene lookup returns CDR1 MRHNA and CDR2 SNTAGT. CDR3 length equals 14 residues. V lost 5 bases, J lost 8 bases, and 9 bases stayed unmatched.

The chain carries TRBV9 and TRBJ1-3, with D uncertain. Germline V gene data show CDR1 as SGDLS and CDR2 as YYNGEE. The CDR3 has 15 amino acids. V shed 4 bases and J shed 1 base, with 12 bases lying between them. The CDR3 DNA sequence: TGTGCCAGCAGCCTCTCCGAGGGTTCTGGAAACACCATATATTTT. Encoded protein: CASSLSEGSGNTIYF. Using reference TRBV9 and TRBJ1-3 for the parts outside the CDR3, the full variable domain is DSGVTQTPKHLITATGQRVTLRCSPRSGDLSVYWYQQSLDQGLQFLIQYYNGEERAKGNILERFSAQQFPDLHSELNLSSLELGDSALYFCASSLSEGSGNTIYFGEGSWLTVV.

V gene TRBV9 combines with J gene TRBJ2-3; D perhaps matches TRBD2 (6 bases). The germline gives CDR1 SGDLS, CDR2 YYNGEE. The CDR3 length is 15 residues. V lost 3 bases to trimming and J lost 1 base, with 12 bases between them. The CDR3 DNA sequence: TGTGCCAGCAGCGACACTAGCACCGGCACAGATACGCAGTATTTT. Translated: CASSDTSTGTDTQYF.